The 15 T cell receptor beta chains in this list originate from one sample, sequenced in a study of blood T cell repertoires in COVID-19. Using immunoSEQ multiplex PCR, the repertoire was profiled, and TCRdb retains in-frame clones only, with some absent. The sample records around 100,000 clones, around nine tenths being singletons. The sample taken for sequencing was peripheral blood. The receptors here all came from a human donor in a cohort sampled during active COVID-19.

The rearrangement joins TRBV19 to TRBJ1-6, with 8 bases that match TRBD1. Germline assignment: CDR1 LNHDA and CDR2 SQIVND (reference sequence). V shed 5 bases and J 12 bases; nucleotides not matched to a gene: 6. The CDR3 loop spans 13 amino acids. The CDR3 nucleotides are TGTGCCAGTAGTCTGGACAGGGTTCGACCCCTCCACTTT. This sequence encodes CASSLDRVRPLHF.

The CDR3 reads CASSLSGTGIYEQYF. The CDR3, as DNA: TGTGCCAGCAGTTTATCGGGTACAGGTATCTACGAGCAGTACTTC. The V call is TRBV27, the J call TRBJ2-7; weak D call: TRBD1 (5 bases). V lost 0 bases, J lost 3 bases, and 12 bases lay in between. Germline V gene lookup returns CDR1 MNHEY and CDR2 SMNVEV (reference sequence). This CDR3 comprises 15 residues.

The rearrangement joins TRBV28 to TRBJ1-2, with 7 positions matching TRBD1. V dropped 7 bases and J dropped 4; count of bases not matched to a gene: 6. The CDR3 extends over 13 amino acids. Germline CDR1 MDHEN, CDR2 SYDVKM. CDR3 sequence: CASMGDRVYGYTF. Here the CDR3 DNA reads TGTGCCAGCATGGGAGACAGGGTCTATGGCTACACCTTC.

The chain carries TRBV20-1 and TRBJ2-7, with D hard to call. The CDR3 loop spans 11 amino acids. Germline lookup yields CDR1 DFQATT and CDR2 SNEGSKA (reference sequence). Trimming stripped 6 bases from V and 3 bases from J, with 9 bases between. The CDR3 bases are TGCAGTGCCCCCGCCGGCTACGAGCAGTACTTC. Amino acids: CSAPAGYEQYF.

The rearrangement uses TRBV19 and TRBJ1-5; weak D call: TRBD1 (6 bases). This CDR3 has 15 amino acids. V lost 5 bases and J lost 4, with 15 bases in between. Germline V CDR1 and CDR2: LNHDA, SQIVND (reference sequence). The CDR3 here is CASSRYRAGNQPQHF. The CDR3 DNA sequence: TGTGCCAGTAGTCGATACAGGGCAGGGAATCAGCCCCAGCATTTT.

The genes are TRBV30 and TRBJ2-7, with D uncertain. CDR3 size: 13 residues. Germline-derived CDR1 and CDR2 are GTSNPN and SVGIG (reference sequence). The germline V and J ends were trimmed by 3 bases and 6 bases, with 15 bases remaining between them. In DNA, the CDR3 is TGTGCCTGGAGCCGCAGGATTATGGGCGAGCAGTACTTC. It yields the protein CAWSRRIMGEQYF.

This sequence joins TRBV9 and TRBJ2-2; 14 nucleotides align to TRBD2. The ends lost 0 bases at V and 5 bases at J; junction bases unmatched: 6. This CDR3 has 18 residues. From germline, CDR1 is SGDLS and CDR2 YYNGEE. DNA of the CDR3: TGTGCCAGCAGCGTAGGAGGACTAGCGGGAGGATTTACCGGGGAGCTGTTTTTT. This translates into CASSVGGLAGGFTGELFF.

As DNA, the CDR3 is TGTGCCAGCAGTACCGGGACAGGGTCTAGGACTAACTATGGCTACACCTTC. This translates into CASSTGTGSRTNYGYTF. The J gene is TRBJ1-2, the V gene TRBV27, with TRBD1 matching over 9 bases. Unmatched junction bases numbered 10, after V lost 5 bases and J lost 0 bases. The CDR3 contains 17 residues. Germline CDR1 is MNHEY and CDR2 is SMNVEV (reference sequence).

This rearrangement joins TRBV11-2 to TRBJ1-6; D unresolved. Germline V gene lookup returns CDR1 SGHAT and CDR2 FQNNGV. This CDR3 spans 14 amino acids. V was shortened by 5 bases and J by 8 bases, with 13 bases between the two germline ends. CDR3 region: CASSRLDSYSPLHF. The CDR3 nucleotides read TGTGCCAGCAGCCGACTCGATAGTTATTCACCCCTCCACTTT. Looking up the rest from reference TRBV11-2 and TRBJ1-6 gives the full variable domain: EAGVAQSPRYKIIEKRQSVAFWCNPISGHATLYWYQQILGQGPKLLIQFQNNGVVDDSQLPKDRFSAERLKGVDSTLKIQPAKLEDSAVYLCASSRLDSYSPLHFGNGTRLTVT.

This clone was seen once. The V gene is TRBV3-1 (or the pseudogene TRBV3-2), the J gene TRBJ1-6; D ambiguous. The germline V gene encodes CDR1 LGHDT and CDR2 YNNKEL (reference sequence). Trimming removed 7 bases from V and 2 bases from J, with 6 bases in between. The CDR3 loop spans 13 amino acids. The CDR3 DNA is TGTGCCAGCACCGACACCTATAATTCACCCCTCCACTTT. Residues: CASTDTYNSPLHF.

CDR3 region: CASRVYRDDEQYF. In DNA form, the CDR3 reads TGTGCCAGCAGGGTCTACAGGGACGACGAGCAGTACTTC. V and J are TRBV6-5 and TRBJ2-7; D may be TRBD1 (6 bases). Deletions cut 6 bases from V and 5 bases from J, with 14 bases between. The V gene's germline CDR1 is MNHEY and CDR2 SVGAGI. CDR3 length: 13 amino acids.

This chain links TRBV19 with TRBJ2-7, with D possibly being TRBD2 (6 bases). Germline assignment: CDR1 LNHDA and CDR2 SQIVND (reference sequence). V lost 3 bases, J lost 6 bases, and 12 bases lay in between. The CDR3 is 13 amino acids. The CDR3 is CASSIYGGSEQYF. The CDR3, as DNA: TGTGCCAGTAGTATCTACGGAGGGAGCGAGCAGTACTTC.

V usage is TRBV6-5 and J usage is TRBJ2-4; TRBD1 aligns across 7 bases. Germline loops: CDR1 MNHEY, CDR2 SVGAGI. The CDR3 contains 14 residues. Trimming removed 5 bases from V and 2 bases from J; junction bases left unmatched: 3. The CDR3 reads CASSRQGPKNIQYF. CDR3 DNA: TGTGCCAGCAGTCGACAGGGTCCCAAAAACATTCAGTACTTC.

This clone turned up a few times. This chain links TRBV5-6 with TRBJ1-6; D not certain. Germline loops: CDR1 SGHDT, CDR2 YYEEEE. The V end was cut by 0 bases, the J end by 12 bases, with 10 bases between. The CDR3 contains 13 residues. The DNA for the CDR3 is TGTGCCAGCAGCTTGGCACAGTTATTACCCCTCCACTTT. This sequence encodes CASSLAQLLPLHF.

J is TRBJ1-6 and V is TRBV27; no firm D call. CDR3 length: 16 amino acids. V was clipped by 6 bases and J by 0 bases, with 12 bases between them. Germline CDR1 is MNHEY and CDR2 is SMNVEV (reference sequence). CDR3 coding DNA: TGTGCCAGCAGCTACAGTTTCAGCTCCTATAATTCACCCCTCCACTTT. It translates to CASSYSFSSYNSPLHF.